This T cell receptor beta chain was found in a study of blood T cell repertoires in COVID-19. Source study methods: Cell counts per sample came from amplifying reference gene primers. Using immunoSEQ multiplex PCR, the repertoire was profiled, and TCRdb retains in-frame clones only, with some absent. Clone size and V and J calls were adopted from that table, with D and trimming inferred from the DNA. Seen here are approximately 300,000 clones, about nine tenths observed once, and the top ten hold 1%. There are 13 residues in the CDR3. The V segment lost 6 bases and the J segment 3 bases; nucleotides outside the gene matches: 3. Germline CDR1 is MNHEY and CDR2 is SVGAGI.

The chain has TRBV6-5 and TRBJ1-1, with TRBD1 matching 8 bases. The TCR comes from a man aged 50-60 years with active or convalescent COVID-19. Specimen: peripheral blood. The CDR3: CASRLDRDTEAFF. The CDR3 coding sequence is TGTGCCAGCAGGCTGGACAGGGACACTGAAGCTTTCTTT.